A selection of T cell receptor beta chains follows, all from one sample in a study of OX40 agonist ivuxolimab in advanced cancers. Measured with immunoSEQ multiplex PCR; TCRdb has only the in-frame clones, and not every one. This sample carries about 53,000 clones, nearly 90% of them seen once, and the ten largest clones take roughly 1.5%. The material sequenced was CD4+ or CD8+ T cells sorted from blood, taken in a trial of the OX40 agonist ivuxolimab. The receptors stem from an adult with an advanced solid tumor such as melanoma, head and neck, liver or kidney cancer. Each CDR3 is given with its conserved first and last residue. A D gene is named only where the DNA matches it firmly. Clone size is not always given. Where it is, it says once, few, many or a class for expanded clones.

clone_size: once
v_call: TRBV18
d_call: -
j_call: TRBJ1-3
cdr3_length: 12
cdr3_aa: CASTVSGNTIYF
cdr3_nt: TGTGCCAGCACAGTCTCTGGAAACACCATATATTTT

clone_size: -
v_call: TRBV9
d_call: -
j_call: TRBJ2-7
cdr3_length: 14
cdr3_aa: CASSVAAGSYEQYF
cdr3_nt: TGTGCCAGCAGCGTAGCGGCTGGCTCCTACGAGCAGTACTTC

clone_size: -
v_call: TRBV4-2
d_call: -
j_call: TRBJ2-2
cdr3_length: 14
cdr3_aa: CASSYHGAAGELFF
cdr3_nt: TGTGCCAGCAGCTACCATGGGGCGGCCGGGGAGCTGTTTTTT

clone_size: -
v_call: TRBV4-2
d_call: -
j_call: TRBJ1-2
cdr3_length: 15
cdr3_aa: CASSQESRARGGYTF
cdr3_nt: TGTGCCAGCAGCCAAGAATCGAGGGCAAGGGGTGGCTACACCTTC

clone_size: -
v_call: TRBV28
d_call: -
j_call: TRBJ1-2
cdr3_length: 14
cdr3_aa: CASSHQTGNYGYTF
cdr3_nt: TGTGCCAGCAGTCATCAGACAGGCAACTATGGCTACACCTTC

clone_size: -
v_call: TRBV7-9
d_call: -
j_call: TRBJ1-5
cdr3_length: 13
cdr3_aa: CASSLDGNQPQHF
cdr3_nt: TGTGCCAGCAGCTTGGACGGCAATCAGCCCCAGCATTTT

clone_size: -
v_call: TRBV5-1
d_call: TRBD1
j_call: TRBJ2-2
cdr3_length: 16
cdr3_aa: CASSLAGTGEIGELFF
cdr3_nt: TGCGCCAGCAGCTTGGCCGGGACAGGGGAAATCGGGGAGCTGTTTTTT

clone_size: -
v_call: TRBV29-1
d_call: -
j_call: TRBJ2-1
cdr3_length: 15
cdr3_aa: CSVDSGTSSYNEQFF
cdr3_nt: TGCAGCGTTGATAGTGGCACGAGCTCCTACAATGAGCAGTTCTTC

clone_size: -
v_call: TRBV7-6
d_call: TRBD1
j_call: TRBJ2-1
cdr3_length: 16
cdr3_aa: CASSPRPGTGGSEQFF
cdr3_nt: TGTGCCAGCAGCCCCCGGCCGGGGACAGGGGGCAGCGAGCAGTTCTTC

clone_size: -
v_call: TRBV28
d_call: -
j_call: TRBJ2-7
cdr3_length: 13
cdr3_aa: CASSSGQTYEQYF
cdr3_nt: TGTGCCAGCAGTTCCGGACAAACCTACGAGCAGTACTTC

clone_size: -
v_call: TRBV5-1
d_call: -
j_call: TRBJ2-3
cdr3_length: 13
cdr3_aa: CASSRDLEDTQYF
cdr3_nt: TGCGCCAGCAGCCGGGACCTGGAAGATACGCAGTATTTT

clone_size: -
v_call: TRBV11-1
d_call: TRBD2
j_call: TRBJ2-3
cdr3_length: 16
cdr3_aa: CASSLAGTTRTDTQYF
cdr3_nt: TGTGCCAGCAGCTTGGCCGGGACTACTCGCACAGATACGCAGTATTTT

clone_size: -
v_call: TRBV10-3
d_call: -
j_call: TRBJ2-2
cdr3_length: 14
cdr3_aa: CASISQPNTGELFF
cdr3_nt: TGTGCCAGCATTAGCCAGCCGAACACCGGGGAGCTGTTTTTT

clone_size: -
v_call: TRBV6-5
d_call: -
j_call: TRBJ2-1
cdr3_length: 13
cdr3_aa: CASSARSGGQQFF
cdr3_nt: TGTGCCAGCAGTGCCCGCAGTGGGGGCCAGCAGTTCTTC

clone_size: -
v_call: TRBV7-9
d_call: -
j_call: TRBJ2-6
cdr3_length: 15
cdr3_aa: CASSFSNSGANVLTF
cdr3_nt: TGTGCCAGCAGCTTTTCCAACTCTGGGGCCAACGTCCTGACTTTC

clone_size: few
v_call: TRBV14
d_call: -
j_call: TRBJ2-2
cdr3_length: 14
cdr3_aa: CASSKISGIGELFF
cdr3_nt: TGTGCCAGCAGCAAGATTTCAGGGATCGGGGAGCTGTTTTTT

clone_size: -
v_call: TRBV5-1
d_call: -
j_call: TRBJ2-5
cdr3_length: 14
cdr3_aa: CASSLAGREETQYF
cdr3_nt: TGCGCCAGCAGCTTGGCCGGCCGGGAAGAGACCCAGTACTTC

clone_size: -
v_call: TRBV5-1
d_call: -
j_call: TRBJ1-4
cdr3_length: 13
cdr3_aa: CASSLRSNEKLFF
cdr3_nt: TGCGCCAGCAGCTTGCGGAGTAATGAAAAACTGTTTTTT

clone_size: -
v_call: TRBV6-1
d_call: TRBD2
j_call: TRBJ2-3
cdr3_length: 15
cdr3_aa: CASPPSGDGTDTQYF
cdr3_nt: TGTGCCAGCCCGCCTAGCGGGGATGGAACAGATACGCAGTATTTT

clone_size: once
v_call: TRBV19
d_call: TRBD1
j_call: TRBJ2-7
cdr3_length: 16
cdr3_aa: CASSMRTGSQPTEQYF
cdr3_nt: TGTGCCAGTAGTATGCGGACAGGCTCACAACCGACCGAGCAGTACTTC

clone_size: -
v_call: TRBV30
d_call: TRBD1
j_call: TRBJ2-1
cdr3_length: 14
cdr3_aa: CAGSTGSYYNEQFF
cdr3_nt: TGTGCCGGCTCGACAGGGTCCTACTACAATGAGCAGTTCTTC

clone_size: -
v_call: TRBV30
d_call: TRBD1
j_call: TRBJ1-2
cdr3_length: 14
cdr3_aa: CAWSEPGQGYGYTF
cdr3_nt: TGTGCCTGGAGTGAACCGGGACAGGGGTATGGCTACACCTTC

clone_size: few
v_call: TRBV21-1
d_call: -
j_call: TRBJ2-1
cdr3_length: 15
cdr3_aa: CASSLLDLLINEQFF
cdr3_nt: TGTGCCAGCAGCCTGCTAGATTTGCTAATCAATGAGCAGTTCTTC

clone_size: -
v_call: TRBV5-1
d_call: -
j_call: TRBJ2-2
cdr3_length: 12
cdr3_aa: CASNWNTGELFF
cdr3_nt: TGCGCCAGCAACTGGAACACCGGGGAGCTGTTTTTT

clone_size: -
v_call: TRBV9
d_call: -
j_call: TRBJ2-3
cdr3_length: 15
cdr3_aa: CASSVGPSGTDTQYF
cdr3_nt: TGTGCCAGCAGCGTAGGACCTTCGGGGACAGATACGCAGTATTTT

clone_size: -
v_call: TRBV15
d_call: -
j_call: TRBJ1-2
cdr3_length: 13
cdr3_aa: CATSRGPGEGYTF
cdr3_nt: TGTGCCACCAGCAGAGGACCGGGCGAGGGCTACACCTTC

clone_size: once
v_call: TRBV7-3
d_call: TRBD2
j_call: TRBJ2-1
cdr3_length: 15
cdr3_aa: CASSPAGSSYNEQFF
cdr3_nt: TGTGCCAGCAGCCCAGCGGGGAGCTCCTACAATGAGCAGTTCTTC

clone_size: -
v_call: TRBV30
d_call: -
j_call: TRBJ1-4
cdr3_length: 14
cdr3_aa: CAWSGRSTNEKLFF
cdr3_nt: TGTGCCTGGAGCGGCCGGTCAACTAATGAAAAACTGTTTTTT

clone_size: -
v_call: TRBV18
d_call: -
j_call: TRBJ2-7
cdr3_length: 13
cdr3_aa: CASSPGRGYEQYF
cdr3_nt: TGTGCCAGCTCACCGGGCCGCGGCTACGAGCAGTACTTC

clone_size: -
v_call: TRBV5-1
d_call: -
j_call: TRBJ2-5
cdr3_length: 14
cdr3_aa: CASSLQGFQETQYF
cdr3_nt: TGCGCCAGCAGTTTACAGGGCTTCCAAGAGACCCAGTACTTC

clone_size: once
v_call: TRBV30
d_call: -
j_call: TRBJ2-3
cdr3_length: 17
cdr3_aa: CAWRALLGQGRSDTQYF
cdr3_nt: TGTGCCTGGAGGGCCCTTTTGGGCCAGGGGAGGTCAGATACGCAGTATTTT

clone_size: -
v_call: TRBV6-6
d_call: TRBD1
j_call: TRBJ2-7
cdr3_length: 15
cdr3_aa: CASSYSRTGSGEQYF
cdr3_nt: TGTGCCAGCAGTTATTCTAGGACAGGGTCGGGCGAGCAGTACTTC

clone_size: -
v_call: TRBV28
d_call: TRBD1
j_call: TRBJ1-5
cdr3_length: 16
cdr3_aa: CASSLTGAYSNQPQHF
cdr3_nt: TGTGCCAGCAGTCTGACAGGGGCCTATAGCAATCAGCCCCAGCATTTT

clone_size: -
v_call: TRBV5-1
d_call: -
j_call: TRBJ1-4
cdr3_length: 16
cdr3_aa: CASSFRGATTNEKLFF
cdr3_nt: TGCGCCAGCAGCTTCCGGGGGGCTACAACTAATGAAAAACTGTTTTTT

clone_size: -
v_call: TRBV28
d_call: -
j_call: TRBJ2-7
cdr3_length: 13
cdr3_aa: CASSRDGQYEQYF
cdr3_nt: TGTGCCAGCAGTCGCGACGGGCAATACGAGCAGTACTTC

clone_size: once
v_call: TRBV5-6
d_call: TRBD1
j_call: TRBJ2-7
cdr3_length: 16
cdr3_aa: CASSFAPGQGLHEQYF
cdr3_nt: TGTGCCAGCAGCTTTGCACCGGGACAGGGGTTGCACGAGCAGTACTTC

clone_size: -
v_call: TRBV6-1
d_call: -
j_call: TRBJ2-1
cdr3_length: 15
cdr3_aa: CASTPGKGHLYEQFF
cdr3_nt: TGTGCCAGCACCCCAGGGAAGGGCCACCTTTATGAGCAGTTCTTC

clone_size: -
v_call: TRBV2
d_call: -
j_call: TRBJ1-5
cdr3_length: 13
cdr3_aa: CASSDSYNQPQHF
cdr3_nt: TGTGCCAGCAGTGACAGCTACAATCAGCCCCAGCATTTT

clone_size: -
v_call: TRBV4-2
d_call: TRBD1
j_call: TRBJ1-2
cdr3_length: 16
cdr3_aa: CASSQPGQGFNYGYTF
cdr3_nt: TGTGCCAGCAGCCAACCCGGACAGGGCTTTAACTATGGCTACACCTTC

clone_size: -
v_call: TRBV5-1
d_call: -
j_call: TRBJ1-1
cdr3_length: 14
cdr3_aa: CASSGGRVNTEAFF
cdr3_nt: TGCGCCAGCAGCGGGGGACGGGTGAACACTGAAGCTTTCTTT

clone_size: few
v_call: TRBV30
d_call: -
j_call: TRBJ1-1
cdr3_length: 11
cdr3_aa: CACPVGYEAFF
cdr3_nt: TGTGCCTGTCCTGTTGGATATGAAGCTTTCTTT

clone_size: -
v_call: TRBV6-1
d_call: -
j_call: TRBJ1-1
cdr3_length: 15
cdr3_aa: CASIPMAGRNTEAFF
cdr3_nt: TGTGCCAGCATACCAATGGCAGGACGGAACACTGAAGCTTTCTTT

clone_size: few
v_call: TRBV2
d_call: TRBD2
j_call: TRBJ2-1
cdr3_length: 15
cdr3_aa: CASSRTSGTMNEQFF
cdr3_nt: TGTGCCAGCAGTAGGACTAGCGGGACTATGAATGAGCAGTTCTTC

clone_size: -
v_call: TRBV6-5
d_call: TRBD1
j_call: TRBJ1-5
cdr3_length: 14
cdr3_aa: CASSWTGINQPQHF
cdr3_nt: TGTGCCAGCAGTTGGACAGGAATCAATCAGCCCCAGCATTTT

clone_size: -
v_call: TRBV7-9
d_call: -
j_call: TRBJ2-3
cdr3_length: 12
cdr3_aa: CASSSQADTQYF
cdr3_nt: TGTGCCAGCAGCTCGCAAGCAGATACGCAGTATTTT

clone_size: -
v_call: TRBV28
d_call: -
j_call: TRBJ1-5
cdr3_length: 13
cdr3_aa: CASGGGANQPQHF
cdr3_nt: TGTGCCAGCGGCGGGGGCGCCAATCAGCCCCAGCATTTT

clone_size: -
v_call: TRBV28
d_call: -
j_call: TRBJ1-4
cdr3_length: 14
cdr3_aa: CASSFQVTSEKLFF
cdr3_nt: TGTGCCAGCAGTTTCCAGGTTACAAGTGAAAAACTGTTTTTT

clone_size: -
v_call: TRBV18
d_call: TRBD1
j_call: TRBJ2-7
cdr3_length: 14
cdr3_aa: CASSPGTGRGEQYF
cdr3_nt: TGTGCCAGCTCACCGGGGACAGGGCGAGGCGAGCAGTACTTC